These T cell receptor beta chains were read from a single sample in a study of CD8+ T cells in alopecia areata. The table came from immunoSEQ multiplex PCR; TCRdb's copy has only in-frame clones and leaves some out. The data show some 180,000 clones, approximately 62% seen once. The specimen comprised CD4+ T cells sorted from blood, sampled at week 0. Receptor source: a human donor with alopecia areata. CDR3s include the opening cysteine and the closing phenylalanine or tryptophan. Fields, in order: V gene, D gene, J gene, CDR3 length, clone size, CDR3 DNA, CDR3 protein. D genes are given only for firm matches. Expanded clones are given a class, and other clones once, few, many or no size at all.

TRBV7-2,.,TRBJ1-5,14,few,TGTGCCAGCAGCTTAGGTCTTCGGGATCAGCCCCAGCATTTT,CASSLGLRDQPQHF
TRBV4-3,.,TRBJ2-3,15,.,TGCGCCAGCAGCCAAGACGAAGCTCGTCCGGATACGCAGTATTTT,CASSQDEARPDTQYF
TRBV4-3,TRBD2,TRBJ2-3,16,many,TGCGCCAGCAGCCAAGATGATCGGGGGGGTTCCCTTAAGCAGTATTTT,CASSQDDRGGSLKQYF
TRBV29-1,.,TRBJ1-1,13,.,TGCAGCGTTACCGTCCATGTGAACACTGAAGCTTTCTTT,CSVTVHVNTEAFF
TRBV7-2,TRBD1,TRBJ1-1,14,few,TGTGCCAGCATCAGAGGACAGGGTTCGACTGAAGCTTTCTTT,CASIRGQGSTEAFF
TRBV30,TRBD1,TRBJ1-1,15,.,TGTGCCTGGAGTCTCCAGACAGGGGGCGGCACTGAAGCTTTCTTT,CAWSLQTGGGTEAFF
TRBV30,TRBD1,TRBJ1-5,13,.,TGTGCCTGGAGCGGGACAGATTCACTGCCCCAGCATTTT,CAWSGTDSLPQHF
TRBV7-2,TRBD1,TRBJ1-2,14,.,TGTGCCAGCAGCTTAATCGACAGGGGCTCCGGCTACACCTTC,CASSLIDRGSGYTF
TRBV14,.,TRBJ1-6,15,few,TGTGCCAGCAGCCCAGGTGGCTCCTATAATTCACCCCTCCACTTT,CASSPGGSYNSPLHF
TRBV11-2,.,TRBJ2-6,14,.,TGTGCCAGCACCCGTTTATCTGGGGCCAACGTCCTGACTTTC,CASTRLSGANVLTF
TRBV7-2,TRBD1,TRBJ2-7,14,.,TGTGCCAGCAGCTTAGCAGGGGGCCCGGGCGAGCAGTACTTC,CASSLAGGPGEQYF
TRBV29-1,.,TRBJ2-1,15,.,TGCAGCGTTGCTGACAGGAGTATCGCTATGGGTGAGCAGTTCTTC,CSVADRSIAMGEQFF
TRBV27,.,TRBJ2-7,18,few,TGTGCCAGCAGTTTACGTATAGGGAGCCGGGACGGATCCTACGAGCAGTACTTC,CASSLRIGSRDGSYEQYF
TRBV30,.,TRBJ1-6,17,few,TGTGCCTGGGCCCTATCCACCAGGGGCGTCTCGAATTCACCCCTCCACTTT,CAWALSTRGVSNSPLHF
TRBV7-7,.,TRBJ2-5,15,.,TGTGCCAGCAGCTTAGCGCGGACAGTTCAAGAGACCCAGTACTTC,CASSLARTVQETQYF
TRBV10-3,TRBD2,TRBJ2-6,14,.,TGTGCCATCTTCGCGGGGGGTCAGGCCAACGTCCTGACTTTC,CAIFAGGQANVLTF
TRBV4-1,.,TRBJ1-5,16,.,TGCGCCAGCAGCCAAGAAGGGGCTCTGAGCAATCAGCCCCAGCATTTT,CASSQEGALSNQPQHF
TRBV6-5,TRBD1,TRBJ2-7,15,.,TGTGCCAGCAGACCCCGACAGGGAGCTTGGGGCGAGCAGTACTTC,CASRPRQGAWGEQYF
TRBV29-1,TRBD1,TRBJ2-7,13,.,TGCAGCGTTGTGGACAGGAGCTCCTACGAGCAGTACTTC,CSVVDRSSYEQYF
TRBV14,TRBD2,TRBJ2-7,14,.,TGTGCCAGCAGCTCAACCGGGACTATCTACGAGCAGTACTTC,CASSSTGTIYEQYF
TRBV29-1,TRBD2,TRBJ2-1,14,.,TGCAGCGGTCGGGGGGGCAGCTCCTACAATGAGCAGTTCTTC,CSGRGGSSYNEQFF
TRBV29-1,.,TRBJ1-2,14,few,TGCAGCGTTGAAACGGGGTCGCTTTACTATGGCTACACCTTC,CSVETGSLYYGYTF
TRBV6-1,TRBD1,TRBJ1-6,15,.,TGTGCCAGCAGCCCGAACAGGGGAAGCAACTCACCCCTCCACTTT,CASSPNRGSNSPLHF
TRBV2,TRBD1,TRBJ2-5,14,few,TGTGCCAGCAGTTCCGGGACAGATCAAGAGACCCAGTACTTC,CASSSGTDQETQYF
TRBV29-1,.,TRBJ2-3,14,.,TGCAGCGTCTATCAACAGGGAGGGCCAGATACGCAGTATTTT,CSVYQQGGPDTQYF
TRBV30,TRBD1,TRBJ1-1,13,.,TGTGCCTCTTTGGACAGGTTGAACACTGAAGCTTTCTTT,CASLDRLNTEAFF
TRBV9,TRBD1,TRBJ2-7,15,.,TGTGCCAGCAGCATGGGACAGTCTAATTCCTACGAGCAGTACTTC,CASSMGQSNSYEQYF
TRBV30,TRBD1,TRBJ1-5,14,.,TGTGCCTGGAGTCCGACAGGGGGAAATCAGCCCCAGCATTTT,CAWSPTGGNQPQHF
TRBV29-1,.,TRBJ2-7,12,.,TGCAGCGTTGGGGGTACCTCCTACGAGCAGTACTTC,CSVGGTSYEQYF
TRBV9,.,TRBJ2-5,15,.,TGTGCCAGCAGCGTATCTGGGCTGAACGAAGAGACCCAGTACTTC,CASSVSGLNEETQYF
TRBV2,TRBD1,TRBJ2-3,13,.,TGTGCCAGCAGCGGACAGGGTGCAGATACGCAGTATTTT,CASSGQGADTQYF
TRBV5-1,TRBD1,TRBJ1-1,13,.,TGCGCCAGCAGCTTCCCAGGGGGCACTGAAGCTTTCTTT,CASSFPGGTEAFF
TRBV27,TRBD2,TRBJ2-3,17,.,TGTGCCAGCAGTTCGACTAGCGGGGGACATTACACAGATACGCAGTATTTT,CASSSTSGGHYTDTQYF
TRBV15,TRBD1,TRBJ1-2,17,.,TGTGCCACCAGCGGGTTTACAGCGGACAGGAGCCTCTATGGCTACACCTTC,CATSGFTADRSLYGYTF
TRBV4-3,.,TRBJ1-1,14,.,TGCGCCAGCAGCCAAGGCCACAGGGACACTGAAGCTTTCTTT,CASSQGHRDTEAFF